A selection of T cell receptor beta chains follows, all from one sample in a study of long-term antiretroviral therapy in people with HIV. The table came from immunoSEQ multiplex PCR; TCRdb's copy has only in-frame clones and leaves some out. The sample has tens of thousands of clones; around 80% are singletons. Here the sequenced sample was unsorted PBMCs, taken 3 years after starting antiretroviral therapy. The receptors were gathered from a man between 45 and 60 years old with HIV. CDR3s include the opening cysteine and the closing phenylalanine or tryptophan. The order of the fields is J gene, clone size, CDR3 length, V gene, D gene, CDR3 DNA, CDR3 protein. A D gene is named only where the DNA matches it firmly. Some rows have no size entry. The others give once, few or many, or a class for an expanded clone.

j_gene: TRBJ1-1; abundance: .; len: 14; v_gene: TRBV7-6; d_gene: TRBD1; CDR3nt: TGTGCCAGCAGCTTATCAGGGGGAGGTACTGAAGCTTTCTTT; CDR3aa: CASSLSGGGTEAFF
j_gene: TRBJ1-4; abundance: once; len: 16; v_gene: TRBV10-2; d_gene: .; CDR3nt: TGCGCCAGCAGTGAGTCGAGAGAGACCATTAATGAAAAACTGTTTTTT; CDR3aa: CASSESRETINEKLFF
j_gene: TRBJ1-2; abundance: .; len: 14; v_gene: TRBV28; d_gene: .; CDR3nt: TGTGCCAGCAGTTTCAGGGGCGCTAACTATGGCTACACCTTC; CDR3aa: CASSFRGANYGYTF
j_gene: TRBJ2-5; abundance: .; len: 15; v_gene: TRBV6-5; d_gene: TRBD2; CDR3nt: TGTGCCAGCAGTACCCCTAGCGGGAACGGGGAGACCCAGTACTTC; CDR3aa: CASSTPSGNGETQYF
j_gene: TRBJ2-7; abundance: .; len: 16; v_gene: TRBV4-1; d_gene: TRBD1; CDR3nt: TGCGCCAGCAGCCAGTATACGACAGGGCCCCCTCGGGAGCAGTACTTC; CDR3aa: CASSQYTTGPPREQYF
j_gene: TRBJ1-3; abundance: .; len: 17; v_gene: TRBV28; d_gene: .; CDR3nt: TGTGCCAGCAGCCTCTCCCGTGAGGGAGGGTCTGGAAACACCATATATTTT; CDR3aa: CASSLSREGGSGNTIYF
j_gene: TRBJ2-1; abundance: .; len: 10; v_gene: TRBV13; d_gene: .; CDR3nt: TGTGCCAGCAGCTTAGACCAACAGTTCTTC; CDR3aa: CASSLDQQFF
j_gene: TRBJ2-7; abundance: .; len: 15; v_gene: TRBV6-5; d_gene: TRBD1; CDR3nt: TGTGCCAGCAGTTACTACAGGGGGACTTCCTACGAGCAGTACTTC; CDR3aa: CASSYYRGTSYEQYF
j_gene: TRBJ1-2; abundance: .; len: 12; v_gene: TRBV28; d_gene: TRBD1; CDR3nt: TGTGCCAGCAGTTGGACAGGAGGCGGCTACACCTTC; CDR3aa: CASSWTGGGYTF
j_gene: TRBJ1-5; abundance: .; len: 14; v_gene: TRBV6-5; d_gene: .; CDR3nt: TGTGCCAGCGGCCTGGGGAGGGGGGATCAGCCCCAGCATTTT; CDR3aa: CASGLGRGDQPQHF
j_gene: TRBJ2-1; abundance: .; len: 11; v_gene: TRBV7-9; d_gene: .; CDR3nt: TGTGCCAGCAGCCTCCACAATGAGCAGTTCTTC; CDR3aa: CASSLHNEQFF
j_gene: TRBJ1-5; abundance: .; len: 14; v_gene: TRBV27; d_gene: TRBD1; CDR3nt: TGTGCCAGCAGTTTTCTCGGGACAGGGCAGCCCCAGCATTTT; CDR3aa: CASSFLGTGQPQHF
j_gene: TRBJ1-4; abundance: .; len: 12; v_gene: TRBV27; d_gene: .; CDR3nt: TGTGCCAGCAAAAGTTACGGGACGGTACTGTTTTTT; CDR3aa: CASKSYGTVLFF
j_gene: TRBJ2-7; abundance: .; len: 12; v_gene: TRBV11-3; d_gene: .; CDR3nt: TGTGCCAGCTCCCGGATCTCCTACGAGCAGTACTTC; CDR3aa: CASSRISYEQYF
j_gene: TRBJ1-6; abundance: few; len: 16; v_gene: TRBV7-9; d_gene: .; CDR3nt: TGTGCCAGCAGCTTGGGTAGGGGGGCTCCTAATTCACCCCTCCACTTT; CDR3aa: CASSLGRGAPNSPLHF
j_gene: TRBJ2-6; abundance: .; len: 18; v_gene: TRBV2; d_gene: .; CDR3nt: TGTGCCACCATGGGTGGCTTCTTGGGGGACTCTGGGGCCAACGTCCTGACTTTC; CDR3aa: CATMGGFLGDSGANVLTF
j_gene: TRBJ1-5; abundance: .; len: 14; v_gene: TRBV27; d_gene: TRBD1; CDR3nt: TGTGCCAGCAGTACCGGGACAGGCAATCAGCCCCAGCATTTT; CDR3aa: CASSTGTGNQPQHF
j_gene: TRBJ2-7; abundance: once; len: 15; v_gene: TRBV5-8; d_gene: TRBD2; CDR3nt: TGTGCCAGCAGCTTCCCGGGACTATCATCCTACGAGCAGTACTTC; CDR3aa: CASSFPGLSSYEQYF
j_gene: TRBJ1-4; abundance: .; len: 16; v_gene: TRBV4-1; d_gene: TRBD1; CDR3nt: TGCGCCAGCAGCCTATGGACAGGGAGGGCTAATGAAAAACTGTTTTTT; CDR3aa: CASSLWTGRANEKLFF
j_gene: TRBJ1-3; abundance: .; len: 17; v_gene: TRBV5-1; d_gene: .; CDR3nt: TGCGCCAGCAGCGCCGAGACCGGGACACCCTCTGGAAACACCATATATTTT; CDR3aa: CASSAETGTPSGNTIYF
j_gene: TRBJ1-5; abundance: .; len: 15; v_gene: TRBV2; d_gene: .; CDR3nt: TGTGCCAGCAGTGAAGGGTTGGGCTTAAATCAGCCCCAGCATTTT; CDR3aa: CASSEGLGLNQPQHF
j_gene: TRBJ1-1; abundance: .; len: 14; v_gene: TRBV5-5; d_gene: .; CDR3nt: TGTGCCAGCAGCCGTTCGGGGGGTAGGACTGAAGCTTTCTTT; CDR3aa: CASSRSGGRTEAFF
j_gene: TRBJ2-3; abundance: .; len: 11; v_gene: TRBV19; d_gene: .; CDR3nt: TGTGCCAGTAGTATAGGAGGTGCGCAGTATTTT; CDR3aa: CASSIGGAQYF
j_gene: TRBJ1-5; abundance: .; len: 14; v_gene: TRBV27; d_gene: .; CDR3nt: TGTGCCAGCAGTTTGAAACAATTTAATCAGCCCCAGCATTTT; CDR3aa: CASSLKQFNQPQHF
j_gene: TRBJ1-1; abundance: .; len: 15; v_gene: TRBV18; d_gene: .; CDR3nt: TGTGCCAGCTCACCACGTGGAGAGGGGGGAACTGAAGCTTTCTTT; CDR3aa: CASSPRGEGGTEAFF
j_gene: TRBJ1-2; abundance: .; len: 13; v_gene: TRBV29-1; d_gene: .; CDR3nt: TGCAGCGCGGGGGACATCTATTCCTATGGCTACACCTTC; CDR3aa: CSAGDIYSYGYTF
j_gene: TRBJ2-1; abundance: once; len: 14; v_gene: TRBV27; d_gene: TRBD1; CDR3nt: TGTGCCAGCAGCCCGGACAGGGGTGGCAATGAGCAGTTCTTC; CDR3aa: CASSPDRGGNEQFF
j_gene: TRBJ2-7; abundance: few; len: 14; v_gene: TRBV11-2; d_gene: .; CDR3nt: TGTGCCAGCAGCAGTTTGGGTTTCTCCTACGAGCAGTACTTC; CDR3aa: CASSSLGFSYEQYF
j_gene: TRBJ1-5; abundance: .; len: 14; v_gene: TRBV21-1; d_gene: .; CDR3nt: TGTGCCAGCGATGCAGGGGCGAGGACTCAGCCCCAGCATTTT; CDR3aa: CASDAGARTQPQHF
j_gene: TRBJ2-4; abundance: .; len: 15; v_gene: TRBV14; d_gene: .; CDR3nt: TGTGCCAGCAGCCAAGACGACTTAGCCAAAAACATTCAGTACTTC; CDR3aa: CASSQDDLAKNIQYF
j_gene: TRBJ2-1; abundance: few; len: 15; v_gene: TRBV19; d_gene: .; CDR3nt: TGTGCCAGTAGTATAGTTACAGGGACGGCTCCTGAGCAGTTCTTC; CDR3aa: CASSIVTGTAPEQFF